The entry below describes one T cell receptor (beta chain). Its antigen is as yet unknown. This specimen comes from a study of T cell responses to AZD1222 COVID-19 vaccine. Notes on the study in general: Baseline seropositivity occurred in only six AZD1222 recipients. Clonal diversity was possibly underestimated, and the donors were mostly white British, with more females.

In germline, CDR1 is SGHTA, CDR2 FQGNSA. V gave up 2 bases and J gave up 7 bases, with 9 bases separating them. The CDR3 extends over 13 amino acids. Some clones are missing from TCRdb's copy, which holds only in-frame ones; the method was immunoSEQ multiplex PCR. The sample holds 100,000 to 150,000 clones, approximately 89% seen once. The chain combines TRBV7-2 with TRBJ2-1; perhaps TRBD2 as D (6 bases). The sample consisted of peripheral blood, taken on day 0 of AZD1222 vaccination. The receptor comes from an adult in good health. Here the CDR3 DNA reads TGTGCCAGCAGCTTATGGGGAGGAAATGAGCAGTTCTTC. The encoded protein is CASSLWGGNEQFF.